The 16 T cell receptor beta chains listed next were all sequenced from one sample in a study of blood T cells in healthy people across ages. For the second PCR, which ran for about 7 to 11 cycles, a sample-barcoded 5' primer and a J-beta primer mix were used. MiXCR, run by TCRdb on the 5' RACE reads, gives a single entry per CDR3 protein. The table lists over 1,500,000 distinct CDR3 sequences, more than 35% of them singletons. Material: blood. These receptors all come from a human donor in good health.

This clonotype appeared a few times. The chain is built from TRBV6-2 or TRBV6-3 and TRBJ2-1; 8 nucleotides align to TRBD2. V gave up 4 bases and J gave up 4 bases; unmatched junction bases: 6. Per the germline V gene, CDR1 is MNHEY and CDR2 is SVGEGT. CDR3 length: 15 residues. CDR3 protein: CASSSAGGAYNEQFF. DNA for the CDR3: TGTGCCAGCAGTTCGGCGGGGGGAGCTTACAATGAGCAGTTCTTC.

V is TRBV12-5 and J is TRBJ2-3, with D tentatively TRBD2 (6 bases). V lost 6 bases to trimming and J lost 2 bases, with 18 bases between them. Germline CDR1 and CDR2: LGHNT and FRNRAP. The CDR3 spans 16 residues. In DNA, the CDR3 is TGTGCTAGTGGCTCCCCCCGCGGGGTCTCCACAGATACGCAGTATTTT. It translates to CASGSPRGVSTDTQYF.

This clonotype turned up a few times. The chain recombines TRBV27 with TRBJ1-2; 8 bases match TRBD1. In germline, CDR1 is MNHEY, CDR2 SMNVEV (reference sequence). This CDR3 comprises 14 residues. V was clipped by 10 bases and J by 0 bases; unmatched bases: 7. CDR3 loop: CATRQGRANYGYTF. The CDR3 nucleotides read TGTGCCACCAGACAGGGGCGAGCTAACTATGGCTACACCTTC.

The chain links TRBV10-3 to TRBJ2-6, with a possible D match to TRBD1 (5 bases). CDR1 and CDR2 from the germline V gene are ENHRY and SYGVKD. This CDR3 has 16 residues. Between the trimmed V and J ends, which lost 3 bases and 0 bases, there was a span of 9 bases. The CDR3 DNA reads as TGTGCCATCAGTGACCCAGGGCCCTCTGGGGCCAACGTCCTGACTTTC. It yields the protein CAISDPGPSGANVLTF.

This clonotype was seen just once. Its ends do not fully match the called genes, so a read error is possible. The rearrangement joins TRBV29-1 to TRBJ1-1, with TRBD1 matching 7 bases. CDR1 and CDR2 from the germline V gene are SQVTM and ANQGSEA. The CDR3 is 15 residues long. CDR3 region: CSVELGTALYTDAFF. The CDR3 DNA reads TGCAGCGTTGAATTAGGGACAGCACTTTACACTGATGCTTTCTTT. The full variable domain, rest sourced from reference TRBV29-1 and TRBJ1-1, is SAVISQKPSRDICQRGTSLTIQCQVDSQVTMMFWYRQQPGQSLTLIATANQGSEATYESGFVIDKFPISRPNLTFSTLTVSNMSPEDSSIYLCSVELGTALYTDAFFGQGTRLTVV.

This clonotype was counted a few times. The V call is TRBV6-5, the J call TRBJ2-5; D is perhaps TRBD2 (6 bases). The end of the DNA is better explained by TRBJ2-7, so the J call may be wrong. The CDR3 loop spans 15 amino acids. The germline gives CDR1 MNHEY, CDR2 SVGAGI. CDR3 sequence (DNA): TGTGCCAGCAGCCCCACTGGAGGGGCTAGCGACGAGCAGTACTTC. This gives the protein CASSPTGGASDEQYF.

This clonotype came up a few times. The genes are TRBV20-1 and TRBJ2-7, with 11 bases matching TRBD1. The germline gives CDR1 DFQATT, CDR2 SNEGSKA (reference sequence). Trimming cost V 0 bases and J 5 bases; bases outside gene matches: 3. The CDR3 sequence is 14 residues long. The DNA for the CDR3 is TGCAGTGCTAGAGAGGGGACAGGGGGAAACGAGCAGTACTTC. Translating gives CSAREGTGGNEQYF.

The rearrangement joins TRBV12-3 or TRBV12-4 to TRBJ2-1; no definite D call. The CDR3 is 13 amino acids. With 2 bases removed from V and 9 bases from J, the gap between germline ends came to 11 bases. The CDR3 spells CASSLIGLGEQFF. The DNA of the CDR3 is TGTGCCAGCAGTTTAATCGGGCTGGGTGAGCAGTTCTTC.

The chain links TRBV6-5 to TRBJ2-7, with 8 positions matching TRBD1. The CDR3 length is 15 residues. The V and J ends lost 6 bases and 0 bases, in that order; junction bases with no gene match: 7. From germline, CDR1 is MNHEY and CDR2 SVGAGI. CDR3: CASSWGQETSYEQYF. The CDR3 nucleotides read TGTGCCAGCAGCTGGGGACAGGAGACCTCCTACGAGCAGTACTTC.

The sample holds a few counts of this clonotype. The chain links TRBV5-1 to TRBJ2-5; no definite D call. Trimming shortened V by 0 bases and J by 3 bases, and 12 bases separated the two germline ends. The CDR3 runs 15 residues. Germline V lookup: CDR1 SGHRS, CDR2 YFSETQ. CDR3 DNA: TGCGCCAGCAGCTTGGGGGCGACCGCCGAAGAGACCCAGTACTTC. This sequence encodes CASSLGATAEETQYF.

The chain recombines TRBV20-1 with TRBJ2-1; TRBD2 aligns across 7 bases. Near its end, the DNA agrees better with TRBJ2-7, so the J call may be wrong. CDR1 and CDR2 from the germline V gene are DFQATT and SNEGSKA (reference sequence). There are 14 residues in the CDR3. The chain's CDR3 is CSASDSGHYNEQYF. Written as DNA, the CDR3 is TGCAGTGCTAGCGATAGCGGGCACTACAATGAGCAGTACTTC.

CDR3 loop: CSARDGKGATDTQYF. CDR3 bases: TGCAGTGCTAGAGATGGTAAGGGGGCCACAGATACGCAGTATTTT. V gene TRBV20-1 combines with J gene TRBJ2-3; TRBD1 matches 7 bases. This CDR3 spans 15 amino acids. CDR1 and CDR2 from the germline V gene are DFQATT and SNEGSKA (reference sequence). V lost 0 bases and J lost 2; bases outside the gene matches: 5.

This clonotype appeared a few times. The V gene is TRBV2, the J gene TRBJ2-2; D is perhaps TRBD1 (6 bases). Trimming cost V 4 bases and J 5 bases, with 14 bases left between them. This CDR3 has 15 residues. Germline lookup yields CDR1 SNHLY and CDR2 FYNNEI. CDR3 in DNA: TGTGCCAGCAGTGCCGGACCCCAGGGGACCGGGGAGCTGTTTTTT. It yields the protein CASSAGPQGTGELFF.

The sample holds one count of this clonotype. This chain links TRBV4-2 with TRBJ1-3; tentative D call: TRBD1 (5 bases). The CDR3 loop spans 16 amino acids. Germline CDR1 reads LGHNA; CDR2 reads YNFKEQ. Trimming took off 0 bases at V and 0 bases at J, with 9 bases between the two ends. The CDR3 is CASSQDGGLSGNTIYF. CDR3 DNA: TGTGCCAGCAGCCAAGATGGGGGACTCTCTGGAAACACCATATATTTT.

The rearrangement joins TRBV7-2 to TRBJ1-5; D unclear. Germline CDR1 is SGHTA and CDR2 is FQGNSA. Trimming removed 5 bases from V and 4 bases from J, with 15 bases in between. This CDR3 comprises 15 residues. CDR3 region: CASSLGSGNNQPQHF. The CDR3 DNA sequence: TGTGCCAGCAGCCTGGGCTCGGGAAATAATCAGCCCCAGCATTTT. Combining the CDR3 with reference TRBV7-2 and TRBJ1-5 gives the whole variable domain GAGVSQSPSNKVTEKGKDVELRCDPISGHTALYWYRQSLGQGLEFLIYFQGNSAPDKSGLPSDRFSAERTGGSVSTLTIQRTQQEDSAVYLCASSLGSGNNQPQHFGDGTRLSIL.

This clonotype has only a few counts. The chain employs TRBV15 and TRBJ1-4; no clear D. CDR3 length: 16 amino acids. The germline V and J ends were trimmed by 1 base and 1 base, with 10 bases remaining between them. Germline-derived CDR1 and CDR2 are LNHNV and YYDKDF (reference sequence). The CDR3 nucleotides read TGTGCCACCAGCAGAGTGGGAGGGATAACTAATGAAAAACTGTTTTTT. This translates into CATSRVGGITNEKLFF.